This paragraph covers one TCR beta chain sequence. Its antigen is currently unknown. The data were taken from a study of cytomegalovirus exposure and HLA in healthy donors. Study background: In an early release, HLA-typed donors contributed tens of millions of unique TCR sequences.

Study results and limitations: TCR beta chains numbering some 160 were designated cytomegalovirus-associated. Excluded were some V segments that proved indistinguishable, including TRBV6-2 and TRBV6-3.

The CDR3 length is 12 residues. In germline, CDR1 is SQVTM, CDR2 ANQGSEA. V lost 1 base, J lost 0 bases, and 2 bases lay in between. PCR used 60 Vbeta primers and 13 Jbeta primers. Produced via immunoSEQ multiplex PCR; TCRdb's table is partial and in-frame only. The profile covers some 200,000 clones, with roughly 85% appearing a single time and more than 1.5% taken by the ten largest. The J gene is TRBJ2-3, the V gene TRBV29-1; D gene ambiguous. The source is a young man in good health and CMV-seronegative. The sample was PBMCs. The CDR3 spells CSVEVSTDTQYF. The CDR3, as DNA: TGCAGCGTTGAAGTAAGCACAGATACGCAGTATTTT.